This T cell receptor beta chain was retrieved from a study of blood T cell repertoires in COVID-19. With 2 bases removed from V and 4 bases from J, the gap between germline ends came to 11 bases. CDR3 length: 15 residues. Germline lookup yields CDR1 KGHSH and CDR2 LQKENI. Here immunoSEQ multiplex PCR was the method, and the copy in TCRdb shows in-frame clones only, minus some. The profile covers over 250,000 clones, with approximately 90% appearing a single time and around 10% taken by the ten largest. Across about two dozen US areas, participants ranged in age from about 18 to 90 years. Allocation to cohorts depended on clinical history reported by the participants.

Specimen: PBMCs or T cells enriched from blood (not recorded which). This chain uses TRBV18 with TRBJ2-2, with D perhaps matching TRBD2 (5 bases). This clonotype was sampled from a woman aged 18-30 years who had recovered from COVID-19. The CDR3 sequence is CASSPGKAVTGELFF. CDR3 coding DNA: TGTGCCAGCTCACCAGGGAAAGCGGTCACCGGGGAGCTGTTTTTT.